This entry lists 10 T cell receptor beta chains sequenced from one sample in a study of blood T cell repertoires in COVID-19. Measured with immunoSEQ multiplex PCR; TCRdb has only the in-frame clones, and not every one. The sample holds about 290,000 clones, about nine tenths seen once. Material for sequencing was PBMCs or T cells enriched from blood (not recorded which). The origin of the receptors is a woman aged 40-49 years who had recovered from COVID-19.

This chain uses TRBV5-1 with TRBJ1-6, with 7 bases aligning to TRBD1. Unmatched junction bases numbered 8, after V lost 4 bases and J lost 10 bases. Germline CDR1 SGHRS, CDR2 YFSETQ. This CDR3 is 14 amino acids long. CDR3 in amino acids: CASSVRDSGSPLHF. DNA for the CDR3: TGCGCCAGCAGCGTCAGGGACAGCGGATCACCCCTCCACTTT.

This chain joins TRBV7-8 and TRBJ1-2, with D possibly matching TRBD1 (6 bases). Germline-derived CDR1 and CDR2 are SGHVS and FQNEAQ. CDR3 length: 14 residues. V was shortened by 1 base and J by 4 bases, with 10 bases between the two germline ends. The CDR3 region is CASSLGDIPYGYTF. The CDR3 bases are TGTGCCAGCAGCTTAGGGGACATACCCTATGGCTACACCTTC. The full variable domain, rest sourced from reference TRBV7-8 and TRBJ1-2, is GAGVSQSPRYKVAKRGQDVALRCDPISGHVSLFWYQQALGQGPEFLTYFQNEAQLDKSGLPSDRFFAERPEGSVSTLKIQRTQQEDSAVYLCASSLGDIPYGYTFGSGTRLTVV.

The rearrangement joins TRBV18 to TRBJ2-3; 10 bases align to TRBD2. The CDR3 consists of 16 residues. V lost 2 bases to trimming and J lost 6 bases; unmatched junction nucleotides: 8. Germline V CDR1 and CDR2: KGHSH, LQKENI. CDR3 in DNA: TGTGCCAGCTCACCAGCCTCTAGCGGGAGTAGCGATACGCAGTATTTT. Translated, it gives CASSPASSGSSDTQYF.

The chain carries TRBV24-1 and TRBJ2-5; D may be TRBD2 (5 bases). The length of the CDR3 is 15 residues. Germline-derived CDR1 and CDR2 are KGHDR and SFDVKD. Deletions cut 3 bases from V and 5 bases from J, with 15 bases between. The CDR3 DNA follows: TGTGCCACCAGTGATGGAGGTGGTCCCCGGGAGACCCAGTACTTC. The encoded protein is CATSDGGGPRETQYF.

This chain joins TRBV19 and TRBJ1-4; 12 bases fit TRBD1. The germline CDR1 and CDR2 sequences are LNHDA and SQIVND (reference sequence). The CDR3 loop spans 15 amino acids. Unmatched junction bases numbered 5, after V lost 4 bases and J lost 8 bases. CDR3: CASSTPGTGGEKLFF. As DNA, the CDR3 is TGTGCCAGTAGTACTCCCGGGACAGGGGGCGAAAAACTGTTTTTT. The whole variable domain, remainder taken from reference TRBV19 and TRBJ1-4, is DGGITQSPKYLFRKEGQNVTLSCEQNLNHDAMYWYRQDPGQGLRLIYYSQIVNDFQKGDIAEGYSVSREKKESFPLTVTSAQKNPTAFYLCASSTPGTGGEKLFFGSGTQLSVL.

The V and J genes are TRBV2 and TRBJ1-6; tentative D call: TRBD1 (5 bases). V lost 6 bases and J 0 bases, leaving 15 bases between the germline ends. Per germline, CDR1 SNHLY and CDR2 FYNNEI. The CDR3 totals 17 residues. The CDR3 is CASRGTRRSSYNSPLHF. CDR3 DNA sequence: TGTGCCAGCAGGGGGACTCGTCGGAGCTCCTATAATTCACCCCTCCACTTT.

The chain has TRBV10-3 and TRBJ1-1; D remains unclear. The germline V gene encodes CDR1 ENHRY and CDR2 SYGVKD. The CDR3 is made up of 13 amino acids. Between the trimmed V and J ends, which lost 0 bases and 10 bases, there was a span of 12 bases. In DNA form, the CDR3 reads TGTGCCATCAGTGAGTCAGAGGGAGGGCGAGCTTTCTTT. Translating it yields CAISESEGGRAFF.

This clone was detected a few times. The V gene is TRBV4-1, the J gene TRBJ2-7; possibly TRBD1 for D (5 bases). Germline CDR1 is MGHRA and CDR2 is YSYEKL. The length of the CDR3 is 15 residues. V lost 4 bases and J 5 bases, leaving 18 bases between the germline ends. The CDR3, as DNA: TGCGCCAGCAGCCCTCGGGCCCAGGGCGTCAACGAGCAGTACTTC. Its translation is CASSPRAQGVNEQYF.

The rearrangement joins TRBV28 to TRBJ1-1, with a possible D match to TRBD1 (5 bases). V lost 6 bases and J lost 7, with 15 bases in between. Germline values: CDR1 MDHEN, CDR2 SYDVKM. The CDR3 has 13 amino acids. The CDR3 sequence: CASRPGGVGEAFF. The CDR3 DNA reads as TGTGCCAGCAGACCGGGGGGGGTCGGTGAAGCTTTCTTT.

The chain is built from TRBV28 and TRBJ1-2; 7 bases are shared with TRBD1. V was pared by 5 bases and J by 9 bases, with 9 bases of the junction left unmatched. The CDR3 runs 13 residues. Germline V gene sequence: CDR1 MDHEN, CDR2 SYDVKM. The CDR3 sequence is CASSARNRGSYTF. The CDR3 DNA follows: TGTGCCAGCAGTGCGAGAAACAGGGGAAGCTACACCTTC.